These 3 T cell receptor beta chains came from one sample sequenced in a study of T cells after posttransplantation cyclophosphamide. Profiled with immunoSEQ multiplex PCR; TCRdb holds only in-frame clones, not every one. Of approximately 3,000 clones listed, 61% are singletons. Sequencing was carried out using memory CD8+ T cells sorted from blood. All receptors derive from a woman in her twenties or thirties in good health and a related stem cell transplant donor.

The chain links TRBV14 to TRBJ2-5, with D unresolved. The DNA end lines up better with TRBJ2-7; the J call may be wrong. The length of the CDR3 is 11 residues. Germline V lookup: CDR1 SGHDN, CDR2 FVKESK. The CDR3 loop reads CASSQNYEQYF. In nucleotides, the CDR3 is TGTGCCAGCAGCCAAAACTACGAGCAGTACTTC.

V is TRBV7-9 and J is TRBJ2-3; no reliable D call. The CDR3 totals 15 residues. From germline, CDR1 is SEHNR and CDR2 FQNEAQ (reference sequence). The ends were cut back, 2 bases at V and 0 bases at J, with 9 bases in the middle. This CDR3 reads CASSLILLSTDTQYF. In nucleotides, the CDR3 is TGTGCCAGCAGCTTAATCTTATTAAGCACAGATACGCAGTATTTT.

The CDR3, as DNA: TGCGCCAGCAGCCAAGAAGCGTCCTCTGGGGCCAACGTCCTGACTTTC. This gives the protein CASSQEASSGANVLTF. The genes are TRBV4-1 and TRBJ2-6, with D hard to call. The V gene lost 0 bases and the J gene lost 0 bases, with 6 bases spanning the gap. Per the germline V gene, CDR1 is MGHRA and CDR2 is YSYEKL. The CDR3 runs 16 residues.